This T cell receptor beta chain was profiled in a study of blood T cell repertoires in COVID-19. Study summary: Material from acute and convalescent COVID-19 was sourced from the United States, Italy and Spain. In each case, the material was cDNA or gDNA derived from T cells, B-cell-depleted T cells, or PBMCs.

As originally analysed: Amplification of reference gene primers was used by the study to estimate nucleated cell counts. TCRdb's table, derived via immunoSEQ multiplex PCR, lists solely in-frame clones and lacks some. V, J and clone size are taken as reported in that table, and D and trimming were inferred from the DNA itself. The profile covers tens of thousands of clones, with about 86% appearing a single time and 9.5% to 15% taken by the ten largest. The receptor was derived from a human donor in a cohort sampled during active COVID-19. The sequencing input was peripheral blood.

In DNA, the CDR3 is TGTGCCAGCAGCCCTAGCCTTAGCGGGGGGATTGGCAATGAGCAGTTCTTC. Amino acid sequence: CASSPSLSGGIGNEQFF. The V gene is TRBV5-6, the J gene TRBJ2-1, with 10 bases identical to TRBD2. Germline V gene data show CDR1 as SGHDT and CDR2 as YYEEEE. V lost 4 bases, J lost 6 bases, and 13 bases stayed unmatched. The CDR3 is 17 residues long.